The rows below give T cell receptor beta chains drawn from one sample of a study of control samples from healthy donors and cancer patients. Method: immunoSEQ multiplex PCR; TCRdb's copy keeps in-frame clones and lacks some. This table holds roughly 120,000 clones, about 88% found once. Material for sequencing was blood. The source of these receptors is a man aged 45-65 years in good health. Both conserved end residues are part of each CDR3. The D gene is left open where the match is weak. Clone size is given for some rows only: seen once, a few or many times, or a class if the clone is expanded.

TRBD1 - TRBJ1-1 TRBV5-1 TGCGCCAGCAGCTCCAAGAACAGGGGGCAATCTGAAGCTTTCTTT CASSSKNRGQSEAFF
TRBD1 - TRBJ1-2 TRBV29-1 TGCAGCGCCACCAGGACAGGGGATGGCTACACCTTC CSATRTGDGYTF
- - TRBJ2-1 TRBV5-4 TGTGCCAGCAGCTCCCCAATTCTAGACAATGAGCAGTTCTTC CASSSPILDNEQFF
- few TRBJ1-1 TRBV5-1 TGCGCCAGCAGCCGGGCCGTAGGTGACACTGAAGCTTTCTTT CASSRAVGDTEAFF
- - TRBJ1-2 TRBV18 TGTGCCAGCTCACCCCCCGAACGAGGGGTCTATGGCTACACCTTC CASSPPERGVYGYTF
- - TRBJ1-1 TRBV5-1 TGCGCCAGCAGCACCGGACAGAACACTGAAGCTTTCTTT CASSTGQNTEAFF
- - TRBJ2-7 TRBV15 TGTGCCACCAGCAGACGACGGACCCCCTACGAGCAGTACTTC CATSRRRTPYEQYF
- - TRBJ2-3 TRBV21-1 TGTGCCAGCAGCAAATTTAGGTTGACAGGGGGTAGCACAGATACGCAGTATTTT CASSKFRLTGGSTDTQYF
- once TRBJ1-5 TRBV30 TGTGCCTGGAGTGTACCCGGGGTATATGGCAATCAGCCCCAGCATTTT CAWSVPGVYGNQPQHF
- - TRBJ2-2 TRBV2 TGTGCCAGCAGAGCCGGGACAAATGCCGGGGAGCTGTTTTTT CASRAGTNAGELFF
TRBD1 - TRBJ2-2 TRBV6-4 TGTGCCAGCAGTCCGGGACAGGGGAACACCGGGGAGCTGTTTTTT CASSPGQGNTGELFF
- - TRBJ2-1 TRBV5-4 TGTGCCAGCAGTACCTGGGGTAAAGGCTCCTACAATGAGCAGTTCTTC CASSTWGKGSYNEQFF